By proportion, the clone carrying this T cell receptor beta chain is medium-sized. No antigen is known for it. The cDNA had a unique molecular identifier and a template-switch universal primer site. TCRdb reprocessed the 5' RACE reads with MiXCR, giving one entry per CDR3 protein. The sample has 310,000 or so distinct CDR3 sequences, more than 6.5% seen once. Germline CDR1 and CDR2: DFQATT and SNEGSKA (reference sequence). Trimming removed 6 bases from V and 4 bases from J, with 13 bases in between. This CDR3 comprises 14 residues. These data are taken from a study of identical twins. General study points: Analyses of zero insertions could, in part, be confounded by invariant MAIT and iNKT cells.

These records were also assigned to another study, of yellow fever vaccine responses in identical twins.

The chain joins TRBV20-1 to TRBJ2-6, with D unresolved. The sequenced sample was memory (CD45RO+) T cells sorted from blood. The clonotype originates from a woman aged 18-35 years in good health. The CDR3 sequence is CSAKTTVGANVLTF. Here the CDR3 DNA reads TGCAGTGCCAAAACGACGGTGGGGGCCAACGTCCTGACTTTC.